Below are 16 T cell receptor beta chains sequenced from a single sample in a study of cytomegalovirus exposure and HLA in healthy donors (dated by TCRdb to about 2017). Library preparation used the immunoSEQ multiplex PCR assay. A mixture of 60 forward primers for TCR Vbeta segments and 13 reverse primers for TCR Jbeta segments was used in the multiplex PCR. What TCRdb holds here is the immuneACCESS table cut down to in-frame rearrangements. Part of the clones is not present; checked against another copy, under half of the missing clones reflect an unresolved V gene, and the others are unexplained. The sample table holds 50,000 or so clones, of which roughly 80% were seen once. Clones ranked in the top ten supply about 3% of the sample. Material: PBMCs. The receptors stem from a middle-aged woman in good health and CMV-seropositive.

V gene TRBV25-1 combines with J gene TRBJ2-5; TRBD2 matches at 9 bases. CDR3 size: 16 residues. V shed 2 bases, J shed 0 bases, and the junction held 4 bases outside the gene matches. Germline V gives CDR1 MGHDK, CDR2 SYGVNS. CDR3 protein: CASSEGSGGYQETQYF. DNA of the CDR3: TGTGCCAGCAGTGAAGGCAGCGGGGGGTACCAAGAGACCCAGTACTTC.

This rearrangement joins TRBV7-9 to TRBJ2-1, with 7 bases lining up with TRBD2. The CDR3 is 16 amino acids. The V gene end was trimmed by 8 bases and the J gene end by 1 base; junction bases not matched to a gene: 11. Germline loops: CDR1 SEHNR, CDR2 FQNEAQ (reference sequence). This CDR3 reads CASGSWGGVSYNEQFF. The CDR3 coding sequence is TGTGCCAGCGGCAGTTGGGGGGGAGTGTCCTACAATGAGCAGTTCTTC.

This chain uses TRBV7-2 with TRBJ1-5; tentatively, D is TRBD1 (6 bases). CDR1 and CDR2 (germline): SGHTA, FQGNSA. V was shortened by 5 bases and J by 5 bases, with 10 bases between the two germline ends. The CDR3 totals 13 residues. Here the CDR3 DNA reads TGTGCCAGCAGCGTGACAGGTGATCAGCCCCAGCATTTT. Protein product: CASSVTGDQPQHF. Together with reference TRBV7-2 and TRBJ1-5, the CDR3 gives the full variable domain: GAGVSQSPSNKVTEKGKDVELRCDPISGHTALYWYRQSLGQGLEFLIYFQGNSAPDKSGLPSDRFSAERTGGSVSTLTIQRTQQEDSAVYLCASSVTGDQPQHFGDGTRLSIL.

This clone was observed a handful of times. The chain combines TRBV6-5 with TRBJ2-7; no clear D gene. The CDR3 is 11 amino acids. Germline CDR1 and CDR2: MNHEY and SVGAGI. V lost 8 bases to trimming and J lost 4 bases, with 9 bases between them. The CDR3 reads CASRALYEQYF. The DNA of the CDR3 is TGTGCCAGCCGTGCGTTGTACGAGCAGTACTTC.

The CDR3 here is CASSPLGITDTQYF. The CDR3 DNA follows: TGTGCCAGCAGTCCCCTAGGAATCACAGATACGCAGTATTTT. This chain joins TRBV2 and TRBJ2-3, with unresolved D. V was shortened by 5 bases and J by 2 bases, with 11 bases between the two germline ends. CDR3 size: 14 residues. Germline values: CDR1 SNHLY, CDR2 FYNNEI.

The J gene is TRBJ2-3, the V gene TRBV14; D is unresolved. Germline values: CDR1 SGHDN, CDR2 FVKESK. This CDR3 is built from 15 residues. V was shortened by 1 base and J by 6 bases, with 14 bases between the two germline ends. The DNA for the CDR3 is TGTGCCAGCAGCCAAGGGCGCCGGGTGGAGGATACGCAGTATTTT. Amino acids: CASSQGRRVEDTQYF.

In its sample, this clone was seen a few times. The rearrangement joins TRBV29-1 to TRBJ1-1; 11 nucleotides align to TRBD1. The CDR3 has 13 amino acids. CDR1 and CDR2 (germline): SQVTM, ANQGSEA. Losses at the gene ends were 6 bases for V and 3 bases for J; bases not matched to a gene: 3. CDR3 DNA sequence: TGCAGCGTGGACAGGGGGCGAGACACTGAAGCTTTCTTT. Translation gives CSVDRGRDTEAFF.

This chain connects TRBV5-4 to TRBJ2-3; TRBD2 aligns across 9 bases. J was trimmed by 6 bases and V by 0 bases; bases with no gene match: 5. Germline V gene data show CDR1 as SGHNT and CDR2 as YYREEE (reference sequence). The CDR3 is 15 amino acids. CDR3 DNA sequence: TGTGCCAGCAGCTTGGTGCGGGGGGGGGCGGATACGCAGTATTTT. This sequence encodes CASSLVRGGADTQYF. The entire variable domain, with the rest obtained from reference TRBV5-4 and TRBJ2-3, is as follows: ETGVTQSPTHLIKTRGQQVTLRCSSQSGHNTVSWYQQALGQGPQFIFQYYREEENGRGNFPPRFSGLQFPNYSSELNVNALELDDSALYLCASSLVRGGADTQYFGPGTRLTVL.

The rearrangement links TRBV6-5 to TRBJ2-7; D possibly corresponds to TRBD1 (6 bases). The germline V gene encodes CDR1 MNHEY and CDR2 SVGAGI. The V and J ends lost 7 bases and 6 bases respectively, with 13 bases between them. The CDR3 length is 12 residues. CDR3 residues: CASKTGYSEQYF. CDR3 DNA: TGTGCCAGCAAAACAGGGTACTCCGAGCAGTACTTC.

The CDR3 reads CASSEGQPNYGYTF. The CDR3 DNA reads TGTGCCAGCAGCGAAGGACAGCCGAACTATGGCTACACCTTC. The V gene is TRBV7-9, the J gene TRBJ1-2; tentative D call: TRBD1 (6 bases). Germline V lookup: CDR1 SEHNR, CDR2 FQNEAQ (reference sequence). Trimming removed 5 bases from V and 2 bases from J, with 12 bases in between. The CDR3 covers 14 residues.

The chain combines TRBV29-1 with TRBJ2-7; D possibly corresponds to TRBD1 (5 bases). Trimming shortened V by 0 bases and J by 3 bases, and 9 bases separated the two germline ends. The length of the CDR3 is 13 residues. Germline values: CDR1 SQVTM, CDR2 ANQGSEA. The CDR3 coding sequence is TGCAGCGTTGAAGACCCGACAGACTACGAGCAGTACTTC. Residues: CSVEDPTDYEQYF.

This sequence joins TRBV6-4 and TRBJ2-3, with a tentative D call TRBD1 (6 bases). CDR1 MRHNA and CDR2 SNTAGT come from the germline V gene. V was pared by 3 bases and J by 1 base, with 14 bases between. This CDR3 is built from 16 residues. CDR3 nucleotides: TGTGCCAGCAGTGATTCATTGACAGGACGCACAGATACGCAGTATTTT. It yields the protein CASSDSLTGRTDTQYF.

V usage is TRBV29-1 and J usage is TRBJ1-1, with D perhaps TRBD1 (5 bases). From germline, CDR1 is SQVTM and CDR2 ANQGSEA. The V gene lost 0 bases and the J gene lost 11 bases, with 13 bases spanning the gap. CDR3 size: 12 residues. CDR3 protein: CSVEDPGGVAFF. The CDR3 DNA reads TGCAGCGTTGAAGATCCGGGGGGGGTGGCTTTCTTT.

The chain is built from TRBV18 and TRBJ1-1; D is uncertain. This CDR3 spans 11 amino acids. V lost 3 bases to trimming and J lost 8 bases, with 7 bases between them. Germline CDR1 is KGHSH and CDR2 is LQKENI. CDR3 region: CASSPLEEAFF. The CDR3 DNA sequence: TGTGCCAGCTCACCGCTAGAGGAAGCTTTCTTT.

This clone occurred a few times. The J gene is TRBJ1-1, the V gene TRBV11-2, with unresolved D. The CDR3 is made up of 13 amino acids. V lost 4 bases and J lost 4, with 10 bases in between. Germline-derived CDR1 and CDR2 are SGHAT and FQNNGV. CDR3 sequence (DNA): TGTGCCAGCAGCTCCCAGGCCTTCACTGAAGCTTTCTTT. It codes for CASSSQAFTEAFF.

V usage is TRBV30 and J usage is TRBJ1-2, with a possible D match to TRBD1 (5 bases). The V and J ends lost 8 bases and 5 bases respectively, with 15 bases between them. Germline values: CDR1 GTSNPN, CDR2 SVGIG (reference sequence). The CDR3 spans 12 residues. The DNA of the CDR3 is TGTGCCGGTACTACGGGGGTATATGGCTACACCTTC. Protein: CAGTTGVYGYTF.